This T cell receptor (beta chain) was documented in a study of blood T cell repertoires in COVID-19. The germline CDR1 and CDR2 sequences are LGHDT and YNNKEL (reference sequence). The V end lost 4 bases, the J end lost 3 bases, and 15 bases lay between the germline ends. This CDR3 is 15 amino acids long. Original processing notes: Reference gene primers were amplified, and this amplification served to estimate nucleated cell counts. The repertoire was sequenced with immunoSEQ multiplex PCR; TCRdb's copy has only in-frame clones and lacks some. V, J and clone size are taken as reported in that table, and D and trimming were inferred from the DNA itself. This table has 110,000 to 150,000 clones, around 86% appearing once.

The clonotype was recovered from a man in his 60s who had recovered from COVID-19. Material for sequencing was PBMCs or T cells enriched from blood (not recorded which). The chain is built from TRBV3-1 (or the pseudogene TRBV3-2) and TRBJ1-1, with TRBD1 as a possible D gene (6 bases). This CDR3 is CASSPDRTWDTEAFF. The CDR3 region has the DNA TGTGCCAGCAGCCCCGACAGGACATGGGACACTGAAGCTTTCTTT.